This T cell receptor beta chain emerged from a study of shared clonotypes between healthy human individuals. Germline CDR1 and CDR2: SGHTA and FQGNSA. The V gene lost 4 bases and the J gene lost 5 bases, with 18 bases spanning the gap. The CDR3 extends over 15 amino acids. Findings and caveats of the study: The represented genetic and exposure-history diversity was limited by the small number of donors.

Generated by immunoSEQ multiplex PCR, the TCRdb table keeps only in-frame clones and is missing some. The table includes over a million clones, over 95% detected once. With respect to this clone: Its antigen is not identified.

The gene calls are TRBV7-2 and TRBJ2-7; the D gene is possibly TRBD2 (6 bases). The specimen sequenced was naive CD4+ T cells sorted from blood. Subset indicated: CD45RA+ positively selected. The sequence came from a man in his thirties or forties in good health. The CDR3 is CASSWGVTSPNEQYF. DNA of the CDR3: TGTGCCAGCAGCTGGGGGGTGACTAGTCCCAACGAGCAGTACTTC.